These 31 T cell receptor beta chains originate from one sample sequenced in a study of shared clonotypes between healthy human individuals. Some clones are missing from TCRdb's copy, which holds only in-frame ones; the method was immunoSEQ multiplex PCR. The data hold about 680,000 clones, with roughly 94% observed a single time. Positive CCR7 selection of CD45RO-negative cells yielded the naive CD8 cells, and terminally differentiated effector memory CD45RA+ cells were excluded. Sequencing input: naive CD8+ T cells sorted from blood. These receptors all come from a man aged 25 to 45 in good health.

On this clone: This sample includes further DNA sequences coding for the same CDR3. CDR3 coding DNA: TGTGCCAGTAGTCCGGGTAACACTGAAGCTTTCTTT. It specifies CASSPGNTEAFF. V gene TRBV19 combines with J gene TRBJ1-1; D is uncertain. The V gene lost 5 bases and the J gene lost 2 bases, with 6 bases spanning the gap. Germline V CDR1 and CDR2: LNHDA, SQIVND (reference sequence). This CDR3 has 12 residues.

The rearrangement links TRBV11-2 to TRBJ2-5, with 9 bases lining up with TRBD1. The germline gives CDR1 SGHAT, CDR2 FQNNGV. The CDR3 contains 16 residues. Trimming removed 4 bases from V and 1 base from J; junction bases left unmatched: 7. CDR3 in amino acids: CASSSGDRAFQETQYF. The CDR3 nucleotides are TGTGCCAGCAGCTCGGGGGACAGGGCATTCCAAGAGACCCAGTACTTC. The full variable domain, rest sourced from reference TRBV11-2 and TRBJ2-5, is EAGVAQSPRYKIIEKRQSVAFWCNPISGHATLYWYQQILGQGPKLLIQFQNNGVVDDSQLPKDRFSAERLKGVDSTLKIQPAKLEDSAVYLCASSSGDRAFQETQYFGPGTRLLVL.

This chain links TRBV4-1 with TRBJ2-1; 9 nucleotides match TRBD2. Unmatched junction bases numbered 10, after V lost 5 bases and J lost 8 bases. Germline CDR1 and CDR2: MGHRA and YSYEKL. This CDR3 is 15 amino acids long. The CDR3 DNA follows: TGCGCCAGCAGCTTACGAAGGCGGGAGGGGGATGAGCAGTTCTTC. Protein product: CASSLRRREGDEQFF.

V and J are TRBV5-6 and TRBJ1-4; no firm D call. The CDR3 is 14 amino acids. Looked up from germline, CDR1 is SGHDT and CDR2 is YYEEEE. V lost 1 base and J lost 6, with 10 bases in between. CDR3 DNA sequence: TGTGCCAGCAGCTTGAGAATAGGCTATGAAAAACTGTTTTTT. The encoded protein is CASSLRIGYEKLFF.

This clone came up once. V gene TRBV27 combines with J gene TRBJ2-3; D not resolved. Germline V gene lookup returns CDR1 MNHEY and CDR2 SMNVEV (reference sequence). The CDR3 sequence is 15 residues long. V was shortened by 3 bases and J by 0 bases, with 10 bases between the two germline ends. CDR3 nucleotide sequence: TGTGCCAGCAGTTTCGCCCAGGTTAGCACAGATACGCAGTATTTT. It specifies CASSFAQVSTDTQYF.

This clone showed up just once. The J gene is TRBJ1-1, the V gene TRBV4-1, with D maybe TRBD1 (5 bases). Germline CDR1 is MGHRA and CDR2 is YSYEKL. The ends were cut back, 1 base at V and 5 bases at J, with 14 bases in the middle. The CDR3 totals 15 residues. CDR3: CASSQVTIGVTEAFF. The CDR3 region has the DNA TGCGCCAGCAGCCAAGTCACCATAGGGGTTACTGAAGCTTTCTTT.

The rearrangement links TRBV6-5 to TRBJ2-3, with D maybe TRBD1 (5 bases). The germline V gene encodes CDR1 MNHEY and CDR2 SVGAGI. V lost 0 bases to trimming and J lost 4 bases, with 14 bases between them. There are 16 residues in the CDR3. CDR3 DNA sequence: TGTGCCAGCAGTTACTCGCCAGGGTATCTGCCAGATACGCAGTATTTT. Translated, it gives CASSYSPGYLPDTQYF.

The chain is built from TRBV11-2 and TRBJ2-7, with no clear D. Trimming took off 5 bases at V and 5 bases at J, with 16 bases between the two ends. The CDR3 is 14 residues long. Germline loops: CDR1 SGHAT, CDR2 FQNNGV. The CDR3 nucleotides are TGTGCCAGCAGCACAACCATTAGGTTAGACGAGCAGTACTTC. Encoded protein: CASSTTIRLDEQYF.

The chain couples TRBV7-3 to TRBJ2-1; TRBD2 might be the D (5 bases). This CDR3 comprises 15 residues. Germline CDR1 is SGHTA and CDR2 is FQGTGA. Trimming pared 0 bases from V and 7 bases from J, leaving 13 bases between. CDR3 nucleotide sequence: TGTGCCAGCAGCTTAACCACCGGGGTCGAGAATGAGCAGTTCTTC. It yields the protein CASSLTTGVENEQFF. The whole variable domain, remainder taken from reference TRBV7-3 and TRBJ2-1, is GAGVSQTPSNKVTEKGKYVELRCDPISGHTALYWYRQSLGQGPEFLIYFQGTGAADDSGLPNDRFFAVRPEGSVSTLKIQRTERGDSAVYLCASSLTTGVENEQFFGPGTRLTVL.

The gene calls are TRBV9 and TRBJ2-7; D call uncertain. The CDR3 totals 13 residues. The V gene's germline CDR1 is SGDLS and CDR2 YYNGEE. Deletions cut 4 bases from V and 5 bases from J, with 13 bases between. The CDR3 sequence is CASSPEVHDEQYF. CDR3 sequence (DNA): TGTGCCAGCAGCCCCGAGGTTCATGACGAGCAGTACTTC.

The rearrangement uses TRBV14 and TRBJ2-2, with D possibly being TRBD1 (5 bases). CDR1 and CDR2 from the germline V gene are SGHDN and FVKESK. Between the trimmed V and J ends, which lost 2 bases and 5 bases, there was a span of 15 bases. The length of the CDR3 is 16 residues. CDR3 amino acids: CASSQIGHTTTGELFF. The CDR3 nucleotides are TGTGCCAGCAGCCAAATAGGACATACTACTACCGGGGAGCTGTTTTTT.

The CDR3 sequence is CASRISSNEQYF. Written as DNA, the CDR3 is TGTGCCAGCAGGATTTCTAGCAACGAGCAGTACTTC. The V and J genes are TRBV28 and TRBJ2-7, with D tentatively TRBD2 (5 bases). This CDR3 region has 12 residues. Germline V lookup: CDR1 MDHEN, CDR2 SYDVKM. The germline V and J ends were trimmed by 6 bases and 5 bases, with 11 bases remaining between them.

This chain joins TRBV7-2 and TRBJ2-7; 8 bases match TRBD2. The CDR3 is 15 residues long. CDR1 and CDR2 (germline): SGHTA, FQGNSA. J was trimmed by 2 bases and V by 6 bases; bases with no gene match: 9. The CDR3 DNA reads as TGTGCCAGCAGACCAACTAGCGGCATAACCTACGAGCAGTACTTC. Translation gives CASRPTSGITYEQYF.

The V call is TRBV30, the J call TRBJ2-7; 10 positions agree with TRBD2. Trimming took 5 bases from V and 5 from J; bases not matched to a gene: 12. This CDR3 has 15 residues. CDR1 GTSNPN and CDR2 SVGIG come from the germline V gene (reference sequence). The CDR3 DNA is TGTGCCTGGTCGAAATTGGGGCTAGCGGGAGACGAGCAGTACTTC. It yields the protein CAWSKLGLAGDEQYF.

Only a few counts were recorded for this clone. The chain employs TRBV7-9 and TRBJ1-4; a possible D gene is TRBD1 (5 bases). V was trimmed by 1 base and J by 5 bases, leaving 11 bases between them. The CDR3 is made up of 15 amino acids. The V gene's germline CDR1 is SEHNR and CDR2 FQNEAQ (reference sequence). CDR3 sequence (DNA): TGTGCCAGCAGCTTAGAGATGGGGCAGAATGAAAAACTGTTTTTT. Translated: CASSLEMGQNEKLFF.

This chain links TRBV18 with TRBJ2-2, with 14 bases that match TRBD2. Trimming at V came to 3 bases and at J to 2 bases, leaving 11 bases not matched to a gene. The germline CDR1 and CDR2 sequences are KGHSH and LQKENI. The CDR3 totals 20 residues. CDR3 sequence (DNA): TGTGCCAGCTCACCCAAACTGTGGGGACTAGCGGGAGAAAACACCGGGGAGCTGTTTTTT. It codes for CASSPKLWGLAGENTGELFF.

This clone was seen just once. The gene calls are TRBV6-5 and TRBJ2-1; D unresolved. CDR1 is MNHEY and CDR2 is SVGAGI in the germline V gene. V was clipped by 4 bases and J by 2 bases, with 12 bases between them. The CDR3 is made up of 15 amino acids. The CDR3 sequence is CASSSIEFAYNEQFF. The CDR3 DNA reads as TGTGCCAGCAGTTCGATTGAGTTCGCCTACAATGAGCAGTTCTTC.

This chain connects TRBV7-2 to TRBJ2-3; the D is unclear. With 5 bases removed from V and 6 bases from J, the gap between germline ends came to 24 bases. The CDR3 has 17 amino acids. The germline CDR1 and CDR2 sequences are SGHTA and FQGNSA. The CDR3 region is CASSLDVGSRARDTQYF. The CDR3 nucleotides are TGTGCCAGCAGCCTCGACGTGGGCTCCCGAGCGAGGGATACGCAGTATTTT.

This rearrangement joins TRBV7-3 to TRBJ2-1, with 7 bases identical to TRBD2. From germline, CDR1 is SGHTA and CDR2 FQGTGA. Unmatched junction bases numbered 6, after V lost 2 bases and J lost 8 bases. CDR3 size: 14 residues. CDR3 sequence reads: CASSLGGSHYEQFF. CDR3 coding DNA: TGTGCCAGCAGCTTAGGCGGGAGTCATTATGAGCAGTTCTTC.

The V and J genes are TRBV7-9 and TRBJ2-1, with D uncertain. The CDR3 extends over 12 amino acids. Germline assignment: CDR1 SEHNR and CDR2 FQNEAQ (reference sequence). V lost 5 bases and J 3 bases, leaving 5 bases between the germline ends. The CDR3 DNA is TGTGCCAGCAGCGTAGACTACAATGAGCAGTTCTTC. Amino acid sequence: CASSVDYNEQFF.

The chain is built from TRBV7-9 and TRBJ2-7; a possible D gene is TRBD1 (6 bases). Germline V gene sequence: CDR1 SEHNR, CDR2 FQNEAQ (reference sequence). The CDR3 consists of 11 residues. Trimming cost V 3 bases and J 6 bases, with 6 bases left between them. CDR3 nucleotides: TGTGCCAGCAGCTTCAGGGGCGAGCAGTACTTC. This encodes CASSFRGEQYF.

This sequence joins TRBV28 and TRBJ2-2, with D perhaps TRBD2 (6 bases). Germline-derived CDR1 and CDR2 are MDHEN and SYDVKM. CDR3 length equals 16 residues. V was cut by 7 bases and J by 4 bases, with 19 bases left in between. In DNA, the CDR3 is TGTGCCAGCACCTTCGAGGGCTACGGGGGCACCGGGGAGCTGTTTTTT. Encoded protein: CASTFEGYGGTGELFF. Full variable domain (outside the CDR3, taken from reference TRBV28 and TRBJ2-2): DVKVTQSSRYLVKRTGEKVFLECVQDMDHENMFWYRQDPGLGLRLIYFSYDVKMKEKGDIPEGYSVSREKKERFSLILESASTNQTSMYLCASTFEGYGGTGELFFGEGSRLTVL.

The chain links TRBV27 to TRBJ2-1, with a tentative D call TRBD1 (6 bases). Trimming removed 2 bases from V and 9 bases from J, with 11 bases in between. Looked up from germline, CDR1 is MNHEY and CDR2 is SMNVEV (reference sequence). CDR3 length equals 13 residues. The CDR3 here is CASSLSRGSEQFF. The CDR3 DNA reads as TGTGCCAGCAGTTTAAGCAGGGGTTCTGAGCAGTTCTTC.

With regard to this clone: This sample also contains other DNA sequences that code for the same CDR3. The CDR3 spells CASSIGGYSNQPQHF. DNA for the CDR3: TGTGCCAGTAGTATCGGGGGCTACAGCAATCAGCCCCAGCATTTT. V usage is TRBV19 and J usage is TRBJ1-5; D might be TRBD1 (6 bases). Per germline, CDR1 LNHDA and CDR2 SQIVND (reference sequence). The CDR3 length is 15 residues. V was clipped by 3 bases and J by 1 base, with 10 bases between them.

On this clone itself: This sample also contains other DNA sequences that code for the same CDR3. This chain joins TRBV30 and TRBJ1-4; D gene uncertain. The CDR3 extends over 12 amino acids. Germline V gene sequence: CDR1 GTSNPN, CDR2 SVGIG (reference sequence). Between the trimmed V and J ends, which lost 0 bases and 8 bases, there was a span of 7 bases. As DNA, the CDR3 is TGTGCCTGGAGTGTTTTAGGAGAAAAACTGTTTTTT. This sequence encodes CAWSVLGEKLFF.

J is TRBJ2-2 and V is TRBV5-5; no definite D call. The V and J ends lost 2 bases and 0 bases respectively, with 8 bases between them. Germline V gene data show CDR1 as SGHKS and CDR2 as YYEKEE (reference sequence). This CDR3 has 15 residues. The CDR3 protein is CASSFADSNTGELFF. CDR3 bases: TGTGCCAGCAGCTTCGCGGATTCGAACACCGGGGAGCTGTTTTTT.

This CDR3 reads CASSFGTSGRYEQFF. Here the CDR3 DNA reads TGCGCCAGCAGCTTCGGGACTAGCGGGAGATATGAGCAGTTCTTC. The chain joins TRBV5-1 to TRBJ2-1, with 14 bases that match TRBD2. V shed 2 bases and J 8 bases; nucleotides not matched to a gene: 3. The CDR3 is 15 residues long. The germline V gene has CDR1 SGHRS and CDR2 YFSETQ. Complete variable domain (other parts from reference TRBV5-1 and TRBJ2-1): KAGVTQTPRYLIKTRGQQVTLSCSPISGHRSVSWYQQTPGQGLQFLFEYFSETQRNKGNFPGRFSGRQFSNSRSEMNVSTLELGDSALYLCASSFGTSGRYEQFFGPGTRLTVL.

V usage is TRBV28 and J usage is TRBJ1-5; TRBD1 matches 9 bases. The J segment lost 9 bases and the V segment lost 5 bases, leaving 8 bases of the junction unmatched. CDR1 MDHEN and CDR2 SYDVKM come from the germline V gene. The length of the CDR3 is 14 residues. The CDR3 is CASSRTGEMRPQHF. The CDR3 nucleotides read TGTGCCAGCAGTCGGACAGGGGAGATGCGGCCCCAGCATTTT. The full variable domain, completed using reference TRBV28 and TRBJ1-5, is DVKVTQSSRYLVKRTGEKVFLECVQDMDHENMFWYRQDPGLGLRLIYFSYDVKMKEKGDIPEGYSVSREKKERFSLILESASTNQTSMYLCASSRTGEMRPQHFGDGTRLSIL.

The chain couples TRBV2 to TRBJ1-2; D ambiguous. The V end lost 5 bases, the J end lost 8 bases, and 18 bases lay between the germline ends. Germline CDR1 SNHLY, CDR2 FYNNEI. CDR3 length equals 14 residues. The CDR3 DNA follows: TGTGCCAGCAGTCCGCTCTATTCTGGTAGAGGCTACACCTTC. It codes for CASSPLYSGRGYTF.

V and J are TRBV9 and TRBJ1-4, with 11 nucleotides matching TRBD1. CDR3 length: 13 residues. J was trimmed by 12 bases and V by 3 bases; bases with no gene match: 4. The germline V gene has CDR1 SGDLS and CDR2 YYNGEE. CDR3 DNA sequence: TGTGCCAGCAGCGGGACAGGGGGCGCGGAACTGTTTTTT. It specifies CASSGTGGAELFF.

V gene TRBV7-9 combines with J gene TRBJ2-2, with 7 bases that match TRBD1. This CDR3 has 14 residues. Per the germline V gene, CDR1 is SEHNR and CDR2 is FQNEAQ (reference sequence). Trimming cost V 5 bases and J 9 bases; bases outside gene matches: 9. The CDR3, as DNA: TGTGCCAGCAGCGGTAGACAGGGTGGCAGGGAGCTGTTTTTT. The encoded protein is CASSGRQGGRELFF. The complete variable domain, with remaining parts taken from reference TRBV7-9 and TRBJ2-2, reads DTGVSQNPRHKITKRGQNVTFRCDPISEHNRLYWYRQTLGQGPEFLTYFQNEAQLEKSRLLSDRFSAERPKGSFSTLEIQRTEQGDSAMYLCASSGRQGGRELFFGEGSRLTVL.